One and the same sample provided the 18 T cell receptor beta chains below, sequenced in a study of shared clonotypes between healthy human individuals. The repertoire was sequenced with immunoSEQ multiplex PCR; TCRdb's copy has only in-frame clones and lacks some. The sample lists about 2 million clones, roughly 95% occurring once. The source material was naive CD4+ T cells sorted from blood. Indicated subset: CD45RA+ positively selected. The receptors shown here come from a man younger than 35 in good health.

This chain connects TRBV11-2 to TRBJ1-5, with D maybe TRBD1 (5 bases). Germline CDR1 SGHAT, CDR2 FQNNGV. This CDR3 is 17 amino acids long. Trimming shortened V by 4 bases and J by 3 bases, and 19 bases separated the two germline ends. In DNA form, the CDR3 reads TGTGCCAGCAGCTCCCGGGAGGGGCCGACCCCCAATCAGCCCCAGCATTTT. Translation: CASSSREGPTPNQPQHF.

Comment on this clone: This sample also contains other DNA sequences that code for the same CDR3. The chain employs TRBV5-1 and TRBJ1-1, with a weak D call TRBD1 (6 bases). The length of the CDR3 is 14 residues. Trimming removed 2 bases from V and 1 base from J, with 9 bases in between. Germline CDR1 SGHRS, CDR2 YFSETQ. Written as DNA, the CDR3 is TGCGCCAGCAGCTTACAGACAGGGAACACTGAAGCTTTCTTT. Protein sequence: CASSLQTGNTEAFF.

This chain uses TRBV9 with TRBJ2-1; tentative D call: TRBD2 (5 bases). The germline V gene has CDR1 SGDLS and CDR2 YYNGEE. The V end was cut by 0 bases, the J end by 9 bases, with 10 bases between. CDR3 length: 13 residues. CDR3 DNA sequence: TGTGCCAGCAGCGTAGGTCTAGCTTCTGAGCAGTTCTTC. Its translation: CASSVGLASEQFF.

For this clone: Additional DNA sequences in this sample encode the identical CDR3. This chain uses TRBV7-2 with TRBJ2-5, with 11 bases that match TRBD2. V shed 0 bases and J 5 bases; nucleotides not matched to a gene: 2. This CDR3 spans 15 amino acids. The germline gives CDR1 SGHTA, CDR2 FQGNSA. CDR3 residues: CASSLARLAGETQYF. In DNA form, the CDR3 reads TGTGCCAGCAGCTTAGCCCGACTAGCGGGGGAGACCCAGTACTTC. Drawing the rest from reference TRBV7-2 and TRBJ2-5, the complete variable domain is GAGVSQSPSNKVTEKGKDVELRCDPISGHTALYWYRQSLGQGLEFLIYFQGNSAPDKSGLPSDRFSAERTGGSVSTLTIQRTQQEDSAVYLCASSLARLAGETQYFGPGTRLLVL.

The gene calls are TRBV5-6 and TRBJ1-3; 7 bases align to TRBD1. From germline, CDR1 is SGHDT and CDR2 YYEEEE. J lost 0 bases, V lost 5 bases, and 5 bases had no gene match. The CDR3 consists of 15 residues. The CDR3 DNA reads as TGTGCCAGCAGTCAGACAGGGCACTCTGGAAACACCATATATTTT. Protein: CASSQTGHSGNTIYF.

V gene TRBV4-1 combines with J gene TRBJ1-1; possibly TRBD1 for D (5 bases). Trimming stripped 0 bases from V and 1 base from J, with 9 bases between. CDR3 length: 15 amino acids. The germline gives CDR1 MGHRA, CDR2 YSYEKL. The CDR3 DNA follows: TGCGCCAGCAGCCAAGATGCAGGGCCGAACACTGAAGCTTTCTTT. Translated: CASSQDAGPNTEAFF.

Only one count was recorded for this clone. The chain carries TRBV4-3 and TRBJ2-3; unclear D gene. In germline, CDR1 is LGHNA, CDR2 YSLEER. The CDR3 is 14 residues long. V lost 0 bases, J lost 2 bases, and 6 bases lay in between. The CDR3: CASSQDTNTDTQYF. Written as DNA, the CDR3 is TGCGCCAGCAGCCAAGATACTAACACAGATACGCAGTATTTT.

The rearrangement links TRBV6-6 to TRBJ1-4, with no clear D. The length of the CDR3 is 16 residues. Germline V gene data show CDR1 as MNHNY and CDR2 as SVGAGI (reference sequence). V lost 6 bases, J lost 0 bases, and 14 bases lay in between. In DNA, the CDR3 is TGTGCCAGCAGACTCGGCGGCCAGGCAACTAATGAAAAACTGTTTTTT. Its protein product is CASRLGGQATNEKLFF.

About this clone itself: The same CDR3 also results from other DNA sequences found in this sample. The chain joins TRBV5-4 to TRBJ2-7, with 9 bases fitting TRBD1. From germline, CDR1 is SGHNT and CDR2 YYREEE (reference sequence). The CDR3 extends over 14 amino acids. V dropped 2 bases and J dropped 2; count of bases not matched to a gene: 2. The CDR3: CASSFGTGTYEQYF. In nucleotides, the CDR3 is TGTGCCAGCAGCTTTGGGACAGGGACCTACGAGCAGTACTTC.

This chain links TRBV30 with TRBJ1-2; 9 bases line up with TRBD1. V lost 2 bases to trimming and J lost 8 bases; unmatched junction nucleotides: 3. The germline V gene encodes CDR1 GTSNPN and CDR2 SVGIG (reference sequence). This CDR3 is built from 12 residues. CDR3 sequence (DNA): TGTGCCTGGAGTCGGGACAGGGAGGGCTACACCTTC. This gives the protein CAWSRDREGYTF. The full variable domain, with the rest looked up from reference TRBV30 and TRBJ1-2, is SQTIHQWPATLVQPVGSPLSLECTVEGTSNPNLYWYRQAAGRGLQLLFYSVGIGQISSEVPQNLSASRPQDRQFILSSKKLLLSDSGFYLCAWSRDREGYTFGSGTRLTVV.

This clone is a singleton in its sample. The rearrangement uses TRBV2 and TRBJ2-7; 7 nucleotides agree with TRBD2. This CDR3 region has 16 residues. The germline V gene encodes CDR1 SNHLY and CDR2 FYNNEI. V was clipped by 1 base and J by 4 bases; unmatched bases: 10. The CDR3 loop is CASSEDGWREWYEQYF. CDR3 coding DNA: TGTGCCAGCAGTGAAGATGGGTGGCGGGAGTGGTACGAGCAGTACTTC.

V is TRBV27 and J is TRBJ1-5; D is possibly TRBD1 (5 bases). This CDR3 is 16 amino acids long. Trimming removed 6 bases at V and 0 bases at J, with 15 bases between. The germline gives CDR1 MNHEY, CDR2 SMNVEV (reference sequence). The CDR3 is CASRPRPDNSNQPQHF. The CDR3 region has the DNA TGTGCCAGCAGACCCCGTCCGGACAATAGCAATCAGCCCCAGCATTTT.

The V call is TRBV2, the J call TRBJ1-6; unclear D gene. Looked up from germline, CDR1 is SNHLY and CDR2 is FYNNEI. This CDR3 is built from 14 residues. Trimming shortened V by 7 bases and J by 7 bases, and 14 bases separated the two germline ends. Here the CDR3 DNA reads TGTGCCAGCACCGTACTGGGTTCCAATTCACCCCTCCACTTT. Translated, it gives CASTVLGSNSPLHF.

The CDR3 DNA reads TGCGCCAGCAGCCCGGACGGCTCTGGGGCCAACGTCCTGACTTTC. Translating gives CASSPDGSGANVLTF. This chain uses TRBV5-1 with TRBJ2-6, with unresolved D. This CDR3 has 15 amino acids. Germline V CDR1 and CDR2: SGHRS, YFSETQ. V shed 4 bases and J shed 0 bases, with 8 bases lying between them.

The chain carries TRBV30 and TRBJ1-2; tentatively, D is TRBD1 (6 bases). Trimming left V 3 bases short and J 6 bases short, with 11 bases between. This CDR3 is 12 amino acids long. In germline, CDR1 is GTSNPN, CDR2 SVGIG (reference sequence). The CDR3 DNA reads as TGTGCCTGGAGCGGACAGCCTGATGGCTACACCTTC. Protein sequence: CAWSGQPDGYTF.

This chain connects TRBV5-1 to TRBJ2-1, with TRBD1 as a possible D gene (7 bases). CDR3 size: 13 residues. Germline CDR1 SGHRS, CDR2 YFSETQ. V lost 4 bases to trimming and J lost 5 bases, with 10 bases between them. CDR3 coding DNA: TGCGCCAGCAGCCCCAGGGGGGACAATGAGCAGTTCTTC. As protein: CASSPRGDNEQFF.

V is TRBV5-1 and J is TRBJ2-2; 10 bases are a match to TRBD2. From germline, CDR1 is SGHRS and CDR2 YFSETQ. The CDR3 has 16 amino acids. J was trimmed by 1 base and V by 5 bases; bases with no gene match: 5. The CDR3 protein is CASRTSGIVNTGELFF. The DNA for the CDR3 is TGCGCCAGCAGAACTAGCGGGATTGTGAACACCGGGGAGCTGTTTTTT.

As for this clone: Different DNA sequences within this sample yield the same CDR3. CDR3 residues: CASSPTDQETQYF. In DNA form, the CDR3 reads TGTGCCAGCTCACCTACAGACCAAGAGACCCAGTACTTC. This chain joins TRBV18 and TRBJ2-5, with no clear D. The CDR3 spans 13 residues. Germline loops: CDR1 KGHSH, CDR2 LQKENI. The V end lost 3 bases, the J end lost 0 bases, and 5 bases lay between the germline ends.